The clone carrying this T cell receptor (beta chain) has only a few counts. The CDR3 is 12 residues long. Germline V gene data show CDR1 as SQVTM and CDR2 as ANQGSEA. After removal of 5 bases from V and 3 bases from J, the junction contained 3 bases not matched to a gene. The sample is drawn from a study of beta chain features in type 1 diabetes. Investigators reverse transcribed all isolated RNA, so they sequenced expressed TCRB transcripts. Here immunoSEQ multiplex PCR was the method, and the copy in TCRdb shows in-frame clones only, minus some. This sample has 300,000 to 400,000 clones, with 6.5% to 10% found just once.

The receptor's source is a woman between 18 and 30 years old in good health. Sequencing used central memory CD4+ T cells from blood. This chain connects TRBV29-1 to TRBJ2-7; 8 bases match TRBD2. The DNA of the CDR3 is TGCAGCGTTTCTAGCGGGCGCTACGAGCAGTACTTC. This gives the protein CSVSSGRYEQYF.